This TCR beta chain is from a study of control samples from healthy donors and cancer patients. The CDR3 is made up of 17 amino acids. Germline V gene sequence: CDR1 LGHDT, CDR2 YNNKEL (reference sequence). The germline V and J ends were trimmed by 0 bases and 0 bases, with 14 bases remaining between them. Some clones are missing from TCRdb's copy, which holds only in-frame ones; the method was immunoSEQ multiplex PCR. The table records 140,000 or so clones, 75% to 95% of them present only once. This chain joins TRBV3-1 (or the pseudogene TRBV3-2) and TRBJ1-1; a possible D gene is TRBD1 (6 bases). The sample was blood. The TCR originated in a man in his thirties or forties in good health. In nucleotides, the CDR3 is TGTGCCAGCAGCCAAGATTGGGGGGGCCTTATGAACACTGAAGCTTTCTTT. Its protein product is CASSQDWGGLMNTEAFF.